The 30 T cell receptor beta chains reported below all come from one sample, sequenced in a study of metastatic and nonmetastatic thyroid tumors. Before thyroid surgery, none of the patients had received any treatment. TCRdb re-processed the PCR reads through MiXCR. The sample contains over 25,000 clones, roughly 21% of which appear only once. The sample comprised blood. These receptors were obtained from a female donor with papillary thyroid cancer or a benign thyroid nodule (not recorded which). Some clones in this sample may be carry-over from other donors' samples.

This clone was recorded a few times. The V gene is TRBV13, the J gene TRBJ2-3, with 11 bases that match TRBD2. The CDR3 is 20 residues long. After removal of 5 bases from V and 4 bases from J, the junction contained 20 bases not matched to a gene. CDR1 and CDR2 (germline): PRHDT, FYEKMQ (reference sequence). The CDR3 loop is CASSGRDIFLAGGSPDTQYF. DNA of the CDR3: TGTGCCAGCAGCGGGCGGGACATCTTCTTAGCGGGGGGGAGCCCAGATACGCAGTATTTT.

This clone occurred many times. This chain joins TRBV28 and TRBJ1-3; D is unresolved. The CDR3 is 13 amino acids. Trimming cost V 7 bases and J 1 base, with 8 bases left between them. Germline lookup yields CDR1 MDHEN and CDR2 SYDVKM. CDR3 protein: CASTTLSGNTIYF. CDR3 nucleotides: TGTGCCAGCACGACGTTATCTGGAAACACCATATATTTT.

V and J are TRBV11-1 and TRBJ2-7, with TRBD2 matching 11 bases. The length of the CDR3 is 14 residues. J gave up 7 bases and V 5 bases, and 7 bases lay outside the gene matches. CDR1 and CDR2 (germline): SGHAT, FQDESV (reference sequence). For the CDR3, the DNA is TGTGCCAGCAGCCTCCTAGCGGGAGGCGGAGAGCAGTACTTC. It specifies CASSLLAGGGEQYF.

This clone was recorded many times. The V and J genes are TRBV7-8 and TRBJ1-5; D is unresolved. CDR3 length: 15 residues. From germline, CDR1 is SGHVS and CDR2 FQNEAQ. V was clipped by 6 bases and J by 7 bases, with 19 bases between them. CDR3 sequence: CASSSQPGELQPQHF. CDR3 sequence (DNA): TGTGCCAGCAGTTCTCAACCGGGAGAGCTACAGCCCCAGCATTTT.

The chain combines TRBV6-5 with TRBJ1-2; D unclear. Trimming took off 0 bases at V and 2 bases at J, with 10 bases between the two ends. There are 15 residues in the CDR3. Looked up from germline, CDR1 is MNHEY and CDR2 is SVGAGI. CDR3 amino acids: CASSYSSSGNYGYTF. The CDR3 nucleotides are TGTGCCAGCAGTTACTCATCCAGTGGGAACTATGGCTACACCTTC.

By share of the sample, this clone is medium-sized (0.01 to 0.1%). The rearrangement uses TRBV19 and TRBJ2-3, with 10 nucleotides matching TRBD1. The CDR3 has 15 residues. Germline V gene lookup returns CDR1 LNHDA and CDR2 SQIVND (reference sequence). The ends lost 5 bases at V and 3 bases at J; junction bases unmatched: 5. The CDR3 DNA sequence: TGTGCCAGTAGTCAAGGACAGGGGGTTACAGATACGCAGTATTTT. It is translated as CASSQGQGVTDTQYF.

This clone was detected ten times or more. This chain's CDR3 is CASSLLQASNNSPLHF. Written as DNA, the CDR3 is TGTGCCAGCAGTTTATTACAGGCTTCTAATAATTCACCCCTCCACTTT. The chain links TRBV28 to TRBJ1-6; D is perhaps TRBD1 (5 bases). The CDR3 covers 16 residues. The V end lost 1 base, the J end lost 5 bases, and 12 bases lay between the germline ends. Germline CDR1 is MDHEN and CDR2 is SYDVKM.

This clone has ten or more counts. This chain links TRBV6-1 with TRBJ2-1, with D perhaps TRBD2 (6 bases). V was pared by 0 bases and J by 3 bases, with 9 bases between. This CDR3 contains 15 residues. Germline CDR1 is MNHNS and CDR2 is SASEGT. CDR3 in DNA: TGTGCCAGCAGTGAAGCGGCGGGGTTCTACAATGAGCAGTTCTTC. As protein: CASSEAAGFYNEQFF.

V usage is TRBV5-1 and J usage is TRBJ2-6; D unclear. Trimming shortened V by 3 bases and J by 0 bases, and 13 bases separated the two germline ends. Germline-derived CDR1 and CDR2 are SGHRS and YFSETQ. The CDR3 spans 17 residues. CDR3 nucleotides: TGCGCCAGCAGCTCGGGCCTATCCCTCTCTGGGGCCAACGTCCTGACTTTC. It yields the protein CASSSGLSLSGANVLTF. The whole variable domain, remainder taken from reference TRBV5-1 and TRBJ2-6, is KAGVTQTPRYLIKTRGQQVTLSCSPISGHRSVSWYQQTPGQGLQFLFEYFSETQRNKGNFPGRFSGRQFSNSRSEMNVSTLELGDSALYLCASSSGLSLSGANVLTFGAGSRLTVL.

The table lists this clone with many counts. The chain employs TRBV6-1 and TRBJ2-2, with D possibly matching TRBD2 (5 bases). The V end lost 4 bases, the J end lost 3 bases, and 6 bases lay between the germline ends. From germline, CDR1 is MNHNS and CDR2 SASEGT. This CDR3 region has 13 residues. CDR3 coding DNA: TGTGCCAGCAGTGTCGGGGACACCGGGGAGCTGTTTTTT. The encoded protein is CASSVGDTGELFF.

The sample holds many counts of this clone. The V call is TRBV28, the J call TRBJ1-5, with D possibly TRBD1 on 6 matching bases. Trimming shortened V by 2 bases and J by 3 bases, and 11 bases separated the two germline ends. From germline, CDR1 is MDHEN and CDR2 SYDVKM. The CDR3 consists of 15 residues. The CDR3 is CASSLRQGFNQPQHF. In DNA form, the CDR3 reads TGTGCCAGCAGTTTACGGCAGGGGTTCAATCAGCCCCAGCATTTT.

This clone was detected many times. The chain links TRBV3-1 to TRBJ1-1, with D unclear. V was cut by 0 bases and J by 0 bases, with 11 bases left in between. Germline V gives CDR1 LGHDT, CDR2 YNNKEL (reference sequence). This CDR3 comprises 16 residues. CDR3 DNA: TGTGCCAGCAGCCAAGATATGACGGATATGAACACTGAAGCTTTCTTT. As protein: CASSQDMTDMNTEAFF. Variable domain in full (rest from reference TRBV3-1 and TRBJ1-1): DTAVSQTPKYLVTQMGNDKSIKCEQNLGHDTMYWYKQDSKKFLKIMFSYNNKELIINETVPNRFSPKSPDKAHLNLHINSLELGDSAVYFCASSQDMTDMNTEAFFGQGTRLTVV.

This clone was observed many times. Given the absence of the conserved phenylalanine or tryptophan at the CDR3 end, a read error is likely. In nucleotides, the CDR3 is TGTGCCAGCTCCCCCGGGACTTCATCCTATGGCTACACCTCC. Protein product: CASSPGTSSYGYTS. The gene calls are TRBV18 and TRBJ1-2; D is perhaps TRBD1 (5 bases). CDR1 KGHSH and CDR2 LQKENI come from the germline V gene. V was cut by 6 bases and J by 4 bases, with 15 bases left in between. The CDR3 is 14 residues long.

V and J are TRBV20-1 and TRBJ2-7; TRBD1 is a possible D gene (5 bases). Germline V gene data show CDR1 as DFQATT and CDR2 as SNEGSKA (reference sequence). Trimming took off 3 bases at V and 5 bases at J, with 17 bases between the two ends. This CDR3 contains 14 residues. The DNA for the CDR3 is TGCAGTGCTAGGGGGCGCGTCAGTCCCCACGAGCAGTACTTC. Encoded protein: CSARGRVSPHEQYF.

This clone was seen at least ten times. This chain uses TRBV12-3 or TRBV12-4 with TRBJ1-4; a weak D match, TRBD1 (6 bases). V was shortened by 5 bases and J by 8 bases, with 15 bases between the two germline ends. The CDR3 covers 14 residues. CDR3 in DNA: TGTGCCAGCAGTCGAGGACGGGGGGCAGAAAAACTGTTTTTT. Amino acids: CASSRGRGAEKLFF.

This clone has only a few counts. The chain uses TRBV5-4 and TRBJ2-7; the match to TRBD2 covers 12 bases. V trimming: 2 bases; J trimming: 11 bases; junction bases outside the gene matches: 5. Looked up from germline, CDR1 is SGHNT and CDR2 is YYREEE (reference sequence). The CDR3 extends over 13 amino acids. The CDR3 sequence: CASSLTTSGSEYF. CDR3 nucleotides: TGTGCCAGCAGCTTAACGACTAGCGGGAGTGAGTACTTC.

This clone was observed many times. This chain joins TRBV6-4 and TRBJ1-1; no definite D call. Germline V gene sequence: CDR1 MRHNA, CDR2 SNTAGT. The CDR3 contains 13 residues. Trimming removed 2 bases at V and 8 bases at J, with 12 bases between. The CDR3 protein is CASSDTTTSEAFF. Written as DNA, the CDR3 is TGTGCCAGCAGTGACACCACCACTTCGGAAGCTTTCTTT.

This clone was seen ten or more times. Distinct nucleotide sequences in the sample also encode this CDR3. The CDR3 here is CASKEGYIQYF. In nucleotides, the CDR3 is TGCGCCAGCAAGGAGGGGTACATTCAGTACTTC. The J gene is TRBJ2-4, the V gene TRBV5-1; D is possibly TRBD2 (6 bases). The CDR3 is made up of 11 amino acids. Per germline, CDR1 SGHRS and CDR2 YFSETQ. The V and J ends lost 6 bases and 8 bases respectively, with 9 bases between them.

This clone showed up many times. The chain employs TRBV30 and TRBJ2-5, with TRBD2 matching over 15 bases. Trimming removed 2 bases from V and 4 bases from J; junction bases left unmatched: 11. CDR1 is GTSNPN, CDR2 SVGIG, per germline (reference sequence). The CDR3 sequence is 18 residues long. The CDR3 reads CAWSYGGLAGGAGETQYF. The CDR3 region has the DNA TGTGCCTGGAGTTACGGGGGACTAGCGGGAGGAGCGGGAGAGACCCAGTACTTC.

Ten or more counts support this clone. The chain carries TRBV5-5 and TRBJ2-4; D ambiguous. The V end lost 0 bases, the J end lost 0 bases, and 10 bases lay between the germline ends. CDR3 size: 16 residues. The germline V gene has CDR1 SGHKS and CDR2 YYEKEE (reference sequence). The CDR3 spells CASSLGHTLAKNIQYF. For the CDR3, the DNA is TGTGCCAGCAGCTTGGGACATACACTAGCCAAAAACATTCAGTACTTC. Complete variable domain (other parts from reference TRBV5-5 and TRBJ2-4): DAGVTQSPTHLIKTRGQQVTLRCSPISGHKSVSWYQQVLGQGPQFIFQYYEKEERGRGNFPDRFSARQFPNYSSELNVNALLLGDSALYLCASSLGHTLAKNIQYFGAGTRLSVL.

The table lists this clone with many counts. This chain uses TRBV11-2 with TRBJ2-3; tentatively, D is TRBD2 (6 bases). The germline V gene has CDR1 SGHAT and CDR2 FQNNGV. The CDR3 runs 16 residues. Trimming left V 8 bases short and J 3 bases short, with 21 bases between. Written as DNA, the CDR3 is TGTGCCAGCGGACCTCGTGGCGGGGCAGGGACAGATACGCAGTATTTT. Translating gives CASGPRGGAGTDTQYF. Using reference TRBV11-2 and TRBJ2-3 for the parts outside the CDR3, the full variable domain is EAGVAQSPRYKIIEKRQSVAFWCNPISGHATLYWYQQILGQGPKLLIQFQNNGVVDDSQLPKDRFSAERLKGVDSTLKIQPAKLEDSAVYLCASGPRGGAGTDTQYFGPGTRLTVL.

There are a few counts of this clone. The gene calls are TRBV27 and TRBJ1-3; D unresolved. CDR1 is MNHEY, CDR2 SMNVEV, per germline (reference sequence). The CDR3 runs to 15 residues. The V gene lost 4 bases and the J gene lost 4 bases, with 14 bases spanning the gap. The CDR3 loop reads CASSYSRNPGNTIYF. CDR3 coding DNA: TGTGCCAGCAGTTACTCGAGAAATCCCGGAAACACCATATATTTT.

J is TRBJ2-7 and V is TRBV28, with D perhaps TRBD1 (6 bases). V shed 3 bases and J shed 2 bases, with 8 bases lying between them. This CDR3 is 13 amino acids long. The germline V gene encodes CDR1 MDHEN and CDR2 SYDVKM. The CDR3 sequence: CASSFGGPYEQYF. The CDR3 DNA reads as TGTGCCAGCAGTTTTGGGGGCCCCTACGAGCAGTACTTC.

The V call is TRBV30, the J call TRBJ2-1, with D uncertain. Between the trimmed V and J ends, which lost 4 bases and 7 bases, there was a span of 14 bases. The CDR3 length is 13 residues. Germline V gene sequence: CDR1 GTSNPN, CDR2 SVGIG (reference sequence). In DNA form, the CDR3 reads TGTGCCTGGACCCCAAGCCTACAGAATGAGCAGTTCTTC. Protein sequence: CAWTPSLQNEQFF. Using reference TRBV30 and TRBJ2-1 for the parts outside the CDR3, the full variable domain is SQTIHQWPATLVQPVGSPLSLECTVEGTSNPNLYWYRQAAGRGLQLLFYSVGIGQISSEVPQNLSASRPQDRQFILSSKKLLLSDSGFYLCAWTPSLQNEQFFGPGTRLTVL.

V gene TRBV5-1 combines with J gene TRBJ2-7; TRBD1 might be the D (6 bases). CDR3 size: 15 residues. Per germline, CDR1 SGHRS and CDR2 YFSETQ. CDR3 protein: CVGSYQLGAGDEQYF. CDR3 sequence (DNA): TGCGTCGGCAGCTACCAATTGGGGGCCGGCGACGAGCAGTACTTC.

The sample holds many counts of this clone. The DNA for the CDR3 is TGTGCCAGCAGCTTAGCTAACATGGGGGCGTCTAACTATGGCTACACCTTC. Translating gives CASSLANMGASNYGYTF. This sequence joins TRBV11-1 and TRBJ1-2; weak D call: TRBD1 (6 bases). CDR1 is SGHAT and CDR2 is FQDESV in the germline V gene (reference sequence). V was cut by 0 bases and J by 0 bases, with 14 bases left in between. CDR3 size: 17 residues.

By proportion, this clone is medium-sized. The chain uses TRBV20-1 and TRBJ2-3; no reliable D call. V was clipped by 0 bases and J by 0 bases, with 13 bases between them. CDR3 length equals 16 residues. CDR1 is DFQATT and CDR2 is SNEGSKA in the germline V gene (reference sequence). The chain's CDR3 is CSARDRRAGSTDTQYF. In nucleotides, the CDR3 is TGCAGTGCTAGAGATCGACGAGCCGGGAGCACAGATACGCAGTATTTT.

In this sample, this clone turned up many times. The chain couples TRBV6-5 to TRBJ1-1; D remains ambiguous. The CDR3 has 14 residues. Germline assignment: CDR1 MNHEY and CDR2 SVGAGI. Trimming stripped 2 bases from V and 2 bases from J, with 9 bases between. The CDR3 DNA reads TGTGCCAGCAGTTACAGGGAGGGCAACACTGAAGCTTTCTTT. As protein: CASSYREGNTEAFF.

The chain recombines TRBV14 with TRBJ2-7, with D possibly TRBD2 on 5 matching bases. Germline V CDR1 and CDR2: SGHDN, FVKESK. V gave up 3 bases and J gave up 4 bases, with 10 bases separating them. This CDR3 comprises 13 residues. DNA of the CDR3: TGTGCCAGCAGCCATGAGGGTATTTACGAGCAGTACTTC. Translation: CASSHEGIYEQYF.

The table lists this clone with many counts. The chain uses TRBV18 and TRBJ2-2; possibly TRBD1 for D (5 bases). The CDR3 loop spans 16 amino acids. The germline V gene has CDR1 KGHSH and CDR2 LQKENI. V dropped 1 base and J dropped 8 bases, with 17 bases sitting between them. This chain's CDR3 is CASSPRLPGSSGELFF. The DNA for the CDR3 is TGTGCCAGCTCACCACGGCTCCCAGGGTCCTCGGGGGAGCTGTTTTTT. Full variable domain (rest looked up from reference TRBV18 and TRBJ2-2): NAGVMQNPRHLVRRRGQEARLRCSPMKGHSHVYWYRQLPEEGLKFMVYLQKENIIDESGMPKERFSAEFPKEGPSILRIQQVVRGDSAAYFCASSPRLPGSSGELFFGEGSRLTVL.